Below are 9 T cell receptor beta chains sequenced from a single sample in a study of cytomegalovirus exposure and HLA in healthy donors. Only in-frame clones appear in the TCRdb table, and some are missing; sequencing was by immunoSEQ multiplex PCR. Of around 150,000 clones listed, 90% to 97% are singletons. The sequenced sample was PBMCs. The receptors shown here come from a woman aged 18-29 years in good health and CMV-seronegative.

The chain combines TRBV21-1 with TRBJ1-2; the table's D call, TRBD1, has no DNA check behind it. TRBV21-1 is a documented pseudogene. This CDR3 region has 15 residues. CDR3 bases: TGTGCCAGCGATGGACAGGGAGGCTCTAACTATGGCTACACCTTC. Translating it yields CASDGQGGSNYGYTF.

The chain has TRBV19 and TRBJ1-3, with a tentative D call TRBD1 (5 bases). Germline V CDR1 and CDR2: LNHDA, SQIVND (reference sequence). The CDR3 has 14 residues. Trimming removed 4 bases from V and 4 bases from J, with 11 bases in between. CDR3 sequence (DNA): TGTGCCAGTAGTAGCTCATCAGGGGGAAACACCATATATTTT. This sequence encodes CASSSSSGGNTIYF.

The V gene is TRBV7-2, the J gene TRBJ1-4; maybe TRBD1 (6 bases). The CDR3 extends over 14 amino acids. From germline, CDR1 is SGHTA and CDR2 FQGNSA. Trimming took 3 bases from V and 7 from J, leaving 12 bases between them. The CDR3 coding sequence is TGTGCCAGCAGCTTGTGGGGGCGCGGTGAAAAACTGTTTTTT. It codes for CASSLWGRGEKLFF.

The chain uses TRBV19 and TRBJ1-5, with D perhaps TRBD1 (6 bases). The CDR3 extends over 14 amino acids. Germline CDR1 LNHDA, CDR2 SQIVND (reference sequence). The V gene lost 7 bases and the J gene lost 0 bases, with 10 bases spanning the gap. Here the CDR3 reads CASTQGYSNQPQHF. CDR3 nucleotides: TGTGCCAGTACCCAGGGGTATAGCAATCAGCCCCAGCATTTT. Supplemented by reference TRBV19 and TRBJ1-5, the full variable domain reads DGGITQSPKYLFRKEGQNVTLSCEQNLNHDAMYWYRQDPGQGLRLIYYSQIVNDFQKGDIAEGYSVSREKKESFPLTVTSAQKNPTAFYLCASTQGYSNQPQHFGDGTRLSIL.

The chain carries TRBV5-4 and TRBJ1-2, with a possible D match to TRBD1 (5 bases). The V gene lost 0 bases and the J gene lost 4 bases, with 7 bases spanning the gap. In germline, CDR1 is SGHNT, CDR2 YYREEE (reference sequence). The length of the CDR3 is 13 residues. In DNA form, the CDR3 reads TGTGCCAGCAGCTTGGCCGGGGGCTATGGCTACACCTTC. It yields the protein CASSLAGGYGYTF.

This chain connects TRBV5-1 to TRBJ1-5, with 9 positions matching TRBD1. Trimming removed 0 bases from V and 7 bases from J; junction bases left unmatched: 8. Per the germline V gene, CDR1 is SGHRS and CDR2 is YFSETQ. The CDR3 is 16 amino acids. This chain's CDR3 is CASSLAPGQGNQPQHF. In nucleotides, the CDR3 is TGCGCCAGCAGCTTGGCCCCGGGACAGGGTAACCAGCCCCAGCATTTT.

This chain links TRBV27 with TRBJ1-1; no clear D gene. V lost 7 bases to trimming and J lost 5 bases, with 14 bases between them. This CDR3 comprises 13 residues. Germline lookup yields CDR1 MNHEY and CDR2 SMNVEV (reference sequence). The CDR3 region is CASTSDGWTEAFF. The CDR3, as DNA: TGTGCCAGCACCAGCGATGGATGGACTGAAGCTTTCTTT.

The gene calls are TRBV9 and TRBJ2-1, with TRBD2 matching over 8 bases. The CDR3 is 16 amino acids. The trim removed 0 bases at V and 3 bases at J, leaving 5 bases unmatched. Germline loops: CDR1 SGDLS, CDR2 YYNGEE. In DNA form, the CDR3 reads TGTGCCAGCAGCGTAGGCTTGGGACTAGACTACAATGAGCAGTTCTTC. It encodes CASSVGLGLDYNEQFF. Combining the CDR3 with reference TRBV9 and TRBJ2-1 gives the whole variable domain DSGVTQTPKHLITATGQRVTLRCSPRSGDLSVYWYQQSLDQGLQFLIQYYNGEERAKGNILERFSAQQFPDLHSELNLSSLELGDSALYFCASSVGLGLDYNEQFFGPGTRLTVL.

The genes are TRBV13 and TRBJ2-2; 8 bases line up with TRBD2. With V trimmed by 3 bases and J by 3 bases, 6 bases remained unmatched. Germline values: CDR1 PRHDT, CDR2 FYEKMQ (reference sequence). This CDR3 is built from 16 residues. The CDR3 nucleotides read TGTGCCAGCAGCTTTGATAGCGGGGACGACACCGGGGAGCTGTTTTTT. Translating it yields CASSFDSGDDTGELFF. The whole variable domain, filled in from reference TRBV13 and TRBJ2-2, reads AAGVIQSPRHLIKEKRETATLKCYPIPRHDTVYWYQQGPGQDPQFLISFYEKMQSDKGSIPDRFSAQQFSDYHSELNMSSLELGDSALYFCASSFDSGDDTGELFFGEGSRLTVL.